This T cell receptor beta chain was retrieved from a study of shared clonotypes between healthy human individuals. Study-level findings and limits: Donor scarcity curtailed the genetic and exposure-history diversity represented herein.

Looked up from germline, CDR1 is SQVTM and CDR2 is ANQGSEA. CDR3 length: 13 residues. J lost 2 bases, V lost 8 bases, and 9 bases had no gene match. Here immunoSEQ multiplex PCR was the method, and the copy in TCRdb shows in-frame clones only, minus some. The table lists about 600,000 clones, 95% to 98% of them singletons, with around 0.3% in the top ten. A remark on this clone: Its antigen is not identified.

The naive CD8 population came from CD45RO-negative cells selected for CCR7, without terminally differentiated effector memory CD45RA+ cells. The sample taken for sequencing was naive CD8+ T cells sorted from blood. The sequence derives from a man in his thirties or forties in good health. This chain connects TRBV29-1 to TRBJ2-7; 7 bases are a match to TRBD1. DNA of the CDR3: TGCAGCATAACCGGGACAGACACCTACGAGCAGTACTTC. Its translation is CSITGTDTYEQYF.